What follows is one T cell receptor beta chain and its context. The antigen is undetermined. This sample was taken from a study of beta chain features in type 1 diabetes. General observations from the study: Shorter TCRB CDR3s, moderately but significantly so, marked every one of the four CD4+ subsets in Type 1 diabetes patients.

The V gene's germline CDR1 is MDHEN and CDR2 SYDVKM. V lost 3 bases, J lost 8 bases, and 13 bases lay in between. The CDR3 extends over 13 amino acids. Reverse transcription of all isolated RNA meant that expressed TCRB transcripts were sequenced. Produced via immunoSEQ multiplex PCR; TCRdb's table is partial and in-frame only. The sample contains some 280,000 clones, roughly an eighth of which appear only once. V and J are TRBV28 and TRBJ1-2; D is perhaps TRBD1 (5 bases). This receptor was identified in a man aged 30-40 years with type 1 diabetes. The sample was naive CD4+ T cells from blood. The CDR3 spells CASSLSGKRGYTF. CDR3 bases: TGTGCCAGCAGTTTGTCAGGGAAAAGGGGCTACACCTTC.